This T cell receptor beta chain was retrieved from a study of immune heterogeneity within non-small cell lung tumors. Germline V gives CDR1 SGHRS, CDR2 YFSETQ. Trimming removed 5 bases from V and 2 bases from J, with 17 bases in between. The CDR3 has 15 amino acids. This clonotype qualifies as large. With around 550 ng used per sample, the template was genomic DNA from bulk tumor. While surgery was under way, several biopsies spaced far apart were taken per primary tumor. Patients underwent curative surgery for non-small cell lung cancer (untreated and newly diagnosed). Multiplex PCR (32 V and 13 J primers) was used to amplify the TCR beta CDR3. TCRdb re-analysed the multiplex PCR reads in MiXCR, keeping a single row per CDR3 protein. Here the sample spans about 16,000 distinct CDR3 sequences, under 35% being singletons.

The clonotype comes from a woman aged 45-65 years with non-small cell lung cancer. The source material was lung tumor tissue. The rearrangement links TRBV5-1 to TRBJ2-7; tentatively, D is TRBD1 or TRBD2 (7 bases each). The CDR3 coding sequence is TGCGCCAGCAGGGGCACAGGGGAGGGTCCCTACGAGCAGTACTTC. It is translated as CASRGTGEGPYEQYF.